This T cell receptor beta chain originates from a study of follicular helper T cells after annual influenza vaccination. Some clones are missing from TCRdb's copy, which holds only in-frame ones; the method was immunoSEQ multiplex PCR. The sample yields about 7,300 clones, over 80% seen once. Time point in this sample: 2015-2016 season, 7 days after influenza vaccination. This clone was observed a handful of times. The CDR3 runs to 16 residues. The J segment lost 2 bases and the V segment lost 2 bases, leaving 6 bases of the junction unmatched. From germline, CDR1 is KGHSH and CDR2 LQKENI. Specimen: CXCR5+ CD38- circulating T follicular helper cells from blood, collected 7 days after influenza vaccination. Subset of the sample: circulating Tfh, non-naive CD4+CXCR5+PD-1+ (ICOS+CD38+ or ICOS-CD38-). The clonotype was recovered from an adult who received the influenza vaccine. The rearrangement joins TRBV18 to TRBJ2-7; 10 nucleotides line up with TRBD2. The CDR3 nucleotides read TGTGCCAGCTCACCAAGAACTAGCGGGGCCACCTACGAGCAGTACTTC. This gives the protein CASSPRTSGATYEQYF. Full variable domain (rest looked up from reference TRBV18 and TRBJ2-7): NAGVMQNPRHLVRRRGQEARLRCSPMKGHSHVYWYRQLPEEGLKFMVYLQKENIIDESGMPKERFSAEFPKEGPSILRIQQVVRGDSAAYFCASSPRTSGATYEQYFGPGTRLTVT.